The entry that follows covers one TCR beta chain sequence. Its antigen is not known. This sample is part of a study of T cell responses to AZD1222 COVID-19 vaccine. Study-level results: All repertoire sampling was performed exclusively after the peak T cell response. Clonal diversity was possibly underestimated; the donors were predominantly white British and more often female. Baseline seropositivity characterized only six AZD1222 recipients.

The ends lost 7 bases at V and 11 bases at J; junction bases unmatched: 8. This CDR3 region has 13 residues. Germline loops: CDR1 MDHEN, CDR2 SYDVKM. Method: immunoSEQ multiplex PCR; TCRdb's copy keeps in-frame clones and lacks some. The sample includes 80,000 to 95,000 clones, approximately 90% of them seen just once. Sequencing used peripheral blood, obtained 28 days after the second AZD1222 dose. This rearrangement joins TRBV28 to TRBJ1-6; 7 nucleotides agree with TRBD1. The origin of this receptor is an adult who received the AZD1222 COVID-19 vaccine. The CDR3 loop reads CASTFAGGTPLHF. The DNA of the CDR3 is TGTGCCAGCACCTTCGCAGGGGGGACACCCCTCCACTTT.